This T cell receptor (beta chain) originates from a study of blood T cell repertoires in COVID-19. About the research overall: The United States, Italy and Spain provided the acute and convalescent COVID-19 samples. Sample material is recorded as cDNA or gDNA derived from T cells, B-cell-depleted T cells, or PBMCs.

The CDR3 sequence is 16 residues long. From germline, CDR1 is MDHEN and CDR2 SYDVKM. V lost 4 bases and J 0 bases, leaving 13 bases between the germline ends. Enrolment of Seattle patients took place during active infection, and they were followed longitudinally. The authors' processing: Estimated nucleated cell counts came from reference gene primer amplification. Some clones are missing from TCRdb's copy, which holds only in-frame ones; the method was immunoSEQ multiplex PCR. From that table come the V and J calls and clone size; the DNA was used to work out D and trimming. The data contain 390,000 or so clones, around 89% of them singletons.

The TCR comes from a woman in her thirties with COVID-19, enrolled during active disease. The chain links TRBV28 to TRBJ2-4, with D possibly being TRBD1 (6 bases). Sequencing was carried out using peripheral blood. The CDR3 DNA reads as TGTGCCAGCAGTTCCCATGACAGGCTAGCCAAAAACATTCAGTACTTC. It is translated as CASSSHDRLAKNIQYF.